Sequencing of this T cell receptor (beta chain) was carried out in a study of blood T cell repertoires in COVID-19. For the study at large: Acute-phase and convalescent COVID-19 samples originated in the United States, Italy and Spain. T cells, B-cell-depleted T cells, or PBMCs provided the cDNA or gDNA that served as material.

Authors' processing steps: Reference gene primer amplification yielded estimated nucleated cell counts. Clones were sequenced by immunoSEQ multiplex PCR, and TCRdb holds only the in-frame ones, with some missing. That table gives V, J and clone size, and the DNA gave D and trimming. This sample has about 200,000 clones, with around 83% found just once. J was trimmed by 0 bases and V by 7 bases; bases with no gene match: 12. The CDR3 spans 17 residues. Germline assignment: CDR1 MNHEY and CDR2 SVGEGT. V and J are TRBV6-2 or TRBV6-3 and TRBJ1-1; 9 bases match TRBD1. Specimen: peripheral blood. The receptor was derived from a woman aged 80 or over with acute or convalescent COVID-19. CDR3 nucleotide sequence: TGTGCCAGCACCCCCAGTGGGACAGGGTTAATGAACACTGAAGCTTTCTTT. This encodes CASTPSGTGLMNTEAFF.